Shown below are 24 T cell receptor beta chains from a single sample sequenced in a study of cytomegalovirus exposure and HLA in healthy donors (dated by TCRdb to 2016 to 2017). Library generation was performed with the immunoSEQ multiplex PCR assay. For the multiplex PCR, a mixture combining 60 forward primers for TCR Vbeta segments and 13 reverse primers for TCR Jbeta segments was used. In its TCRdb copy, this immuneACCESS table keeps in-frame sequences only and misses some clones. Where compared with another copy, unresolved V genes explain less than half of these, and the others have no known cause. In all, the sample holds over 200,000 clones, and over 65% of those were seen once. The top ten clones comprise 2.7% of the sample. Sequenced: PBMCs. The receptor source for this set is a woman aged 55-70 years in good health and CMV-seropositive.

The chain couples TRBV30 to TRBJ1-1; D call uncertain. V was pared by 0 bases and J by 4 bases, with 9 bases between. This CDR3 contains 13 residues. Germline CDR1 is GTSNPN and CDR2 is SVGIG (reference sequence). The DNA of the CDR3 is TGTGCCTGGAGTGTTTTTCCTACCACTGAAGCTTTCTTT. Translation: CAWSVFPTTEAFF.

This chain links TRBV6-5 with TRBJ2-2; possibly TRBD2 for D (7 bases). The germline CDR1 and CDR2 sequences are MNHEY and SVGAGI. The CDR3 spans 16 residues. V lost 4 bases and J 6 bases, leaving 18 bases between the germline ends. In DNA form, the CDR3 reads TGTGCCAGCAGTTTCCAAGGGGGGGTGGGTGCCGGGGAGCTGTTTTTT. This codes for CASSFQGGVGAGELFF.

On this clone: Sequence at one end of the junction differs from germline and may be a read error. The chain links TRBV2 to TRBJ1-4, with unresolved D. CDR1 SNHLY and CDR2 FYNNEI come from the germline V gene. This CDR3 comprises 13 residues. The CDR3 loop reads CASSEAVVVRPIF. CDR3 in DNA: TGTGCCAGCAGTGAAGCGGTAGTAGTCCGCCCGATTTTT.

This chain uses TRBV19 with TRBJ2-1, with 9 bases matching TRBD2. The CDR3 has 15 amino acids. Germline V gives CDR1 LNHDA, CDR2 SQIVND (reference sequence). The junction had 5 bases not matched to a gene; V was cut back by 4 bases and J by 4 bases. CDR3 region: CASSRASGVYNEQFF. The CDR3 bases are TGTGCCAGTAGTAGGGCTAGCGGGGTGTACAATGAGCAGTTCTTC. Together with reference TRBV19 and TRBJ2-1, the CDR3 gives the full variable domain: DGGITQSPKYLFRKEGQNVTLSCEQNLNHDAMYWYRQDPGQGLRLIYYSQIVNDFQKGDIAEGYSVSREKKESFPLTVTSAQKNPTAFYLCASSRASGVYNEQFFGPGTRLTVL.

The table lists this clone with a few counts. This chain joins TRBV29-1 and TRBJ2-5; D remains ambiguous. Germline CDR1 SQVTM, CDR2 ANQGSEA. The CDR3 runs to 12 residues. Trimming stripped 8 bases from V and 0 bases from J, with 10 bases between. The CDR3 loop is CSFLTYQETQYF. The CDR3 nucleotides read TGCAGCTTTCTAACTTACCAAGAGACCCAGTACTTC.

The rearrangement uses TRBV5-4 and TRBJ1-1; possible D gene TRBD1, 5 bases. V lost 1 base and J 3 bases, leaving 10 bases between the germline ends. The CDR3 is 14 amino acids. CDR1 is SGHNT, CDR2 YYREEE, per germline (reference sequence). The CDR3 region has the DNA TGTGCCAGCAGCTTGTCAGGGTGGGACACTGAAGCTTTCTTT. Translation gives CASSLSGWDTEAFF.

There are a few counts of this clone. The chain couples TRBV4-3 to TRBJ1-1; D may be TRBD1 (6 bases). The CDR3 has 14 amino acids. The V end was cut by 0 bases, the J end by 5 bases, with 10 bases between. CDR1 and CDR2 (germline): LGHNA, YSLEER. CDR3: CASSQEQGLTEAFF. The DNA of the CDR3 is TGCGCCAGCAGCCAAGAACAGGGTCTTACTGAAGCTTTCTTT.

The chain has TRBV6-5 and TRBJ2-5; 7 nucleotides align to TRBD1. The J call may not be correct, given that the DNA end is closer to TRBJ2-7. CDR1 is MNHEY, CDR2 SVGAGI, per germline. The length of the CDR3 is 13 residues. CDR3 nucleotides: TGTGCCAGCACCGGTTGGGACAGCTACGAGCAGTACTTC. Translated: CASTGWDSYEQYF.

The chain uses TRBV25-1 and TRBJ1-1, with 7 bases identical to TRBD1. The CDR3 extends over 11 amino acids. CDR1 and CDR2 from the germline V gene are MGHDK and SYGVNS. The J segment lost 11 bases and the V segment lost 2 bases, leaving 2 bases of the junction unmatched. The DNA for the CDR3 is TGTGCCAGCAGTGAAGGCAGGGGGGCTTTCTTT. Its protein is CASSEGRGAFF.

The rearrangement uses TRBV11-2 and TRBJ1-5; 8 bases align to TRBD1. The germline gives CDR1 SGHAT, CDR2 FQNNGV. CDR3 length: 14 residues. The ends lost 5 bases at V and 6 bases at J; junction bases unmatched: 6. The CDR3 loop is CASSPSGGGQPQHF. The DNA of the CDR3 is TGTGCCAGCAGCCCATCAGGGGGCGGTCAGCCCCAGCATTTT. Full variable domain (outside the CDR3, taken from reference TRBV11-2 and TRBJ1-5): EAGVAQSPRYKIIEKRQSVAFWCNPISGHATLYWYQQILGQGPKLLIQFQNNGVVDDSQLPKDRFSAERLKGVDSTLKIQPAKLEDSAVYLCASSPSGGGQPQHFGDGTRLSIL.

V usage is TRBV6-4 and J usage is TRBJ2-3, with 9 bases aligning to TRBD1. Germline CDR1 reads MRHNA; CDR2 reads SNTAGT. The CDR3 length is 14 residues. V gave up 3 bases and J gave up 6 bases; unmatched junction bases: 4. The CDR3: CASSEGDRGDTQYF. CDR3 nucleotides: TGTGCCAGCAGTGAGGGCGACAGGGGGGATACGCAGTATTTT.

The chain is built from TRBV18 and TRBJ2-7, with TRBD2 matching 7 bases. V lost 2 bases to trimming and J lost 7 bases; unmatched junction nucleotides: 8. Germline CDR1 and CDR2: KGHSH and LQKENI. The CDR3 spans 14 residues. The CDR3 coding sequence is TGTGCCAGCTCACCAGGGGGGGTCCCATGGGAGCAGTACTTC. The encoded protein is CASSPGGVPWEQYF.

The V gene is TRBV10-3, the J gene TRBJ1-1; tentative D call: TRBD1 (5 bases). The CDR3 contains 13 residues. Trimming left V 4 bases short and J 6 bases short, with 12 bases between. Per the germline V gene, CDR1 is ENHRY and CDR2 is SYGVKD. CDR3 sequence (DNA): TGTGCCATCAGTGGACAGTATTTCGCTGAAGCTTTCTTT. As protein: CAISGQYFAEAFF.

The V gene is TRBV7-3, the J gene TRBJ1-1, with a tentative D call TRBD1 (5 bases). This CDR3 region has 14 residues. The germline V gene encodes CDR1 SGHTA and CDR2 FQGTGA. The germline V and J ends were trimmed by 5 bases and 4 bases, with 14 bases remaining between them. CDR3 loop: CASSPRGGGTEAFF. DNA for the CDR3: TGTGCCAGCAGCCCCCGGGGGGGAGGCACTGAAGCTTTCTTT.

The gene calls are TRBV30 and TRBJ1-5; 8 nucleotides match TRBD1. The V and J ends lost 3 bases and 5 bases, in that order; junction bases with no gene match: 6. Germline V gives CDR1 GTSNPN, CDR2 SVGIG (reference sequence). CDR3 length: 14 residues. DNA of the CDR3: TGTGCCTGGAGCAAAGGGACAGGTCATCAGCCCCAGCATTTT. Protein product: CAWSKGTGHQPQHF.

This rearrangement joins TRBV6-1 to TRBJ1-6; the D is unclear. Germline V lookup: CDR1 MNHNS, CDR2 SASEGT. Trimming stripped 1 base from V and 10 bases from J, with 5 bases between. This CDR3 has 12 residues. Here the CDR3 reads CASSEERSPLHF. In DNA, the CDR3 is TGTGCCAGCAGTGAAGAGAGGTCACCCCTCCACTTT.

The chain has TRBV7-2 and TRBJ2-5, with a possible D match to TRBD1 (6 bases). The V end was cut by 3 bases, the J end by 4 bases, with 12 bases between. The CDR3 is made up of 14 amino acids. Germline loops: CDR1 SGHTA, CDR2 FQGNSA. The CDR3 DNA is TGTGCCAGCAGCTTGGGCCTCAGGGGAGAGACCCAGTACTTC. Protein: CASSLGLRGETQYF.

This chain connects TRBV9 to TRBJ1-6; D unresolved. The V and J ends lost 0 bases and 0 bases respectively, with 10 bases between them. CDR3 length: 17 residues. The V gene's germline CDR1 is SGDLS and CDR2 YYNGEE. In DNA, the CDR3 is TGTGCCAGCAGCGTAGTAAACCGTAGCTCCTATAATTCACCCCTCCACTTT. This encodes CASSVVNRSSYNSPLHF.

This clone showed up just a few times. The chain has TRBV6-1 and TRBJ2-2; 10 bases align to TRBD2. From germline, CDR1 is MNHNS and CDR2 SASEGT. This CDR3 region has 17 residues. V lost 4 bases and J lost 5; bases outside the gene matches: 10. The CDR3 spells CASSGPTGLASTGELFF. CDR3 DNA sequence: TGTGCCAGCAGTGGGCCCACGGGACTAGCGAGTACCGGGGAGCTGTTTTTT.

J is TRBJ2-1 and V is TRBV5-1; 13 nucleotides match TRBD2. The V gene's germline CDR1 is SGHRS and CDR2 YFSETQ. The ends lost 4 bases at V and 4 bases at J; junction bases unmatched: 2. CDR3 length: 15 residues. CDR3 bases: TGCGCCAGCAGCCGGACTAGCGGGGGATACAATGAGCAGTTCTTC. Amino acid sequence: CASSRTSGGYNEQFF.

This clone has a handful of counts. The chain joins TRBV6-5 to TRBJ2-7, with TRBD1 matching 7 bases. The V gene's germline CDR1 is MNHEY and CDR2 SVGAGI. V dropped 2 bases and J dropped 5; count of bases not matched to a gene: 9. The CDR3 covers 15 residues. This CDR3 reads CASSYLDRVGNEQYF. CDR3 coding DNA: TGTGCCAGCAGTTACCTAGACAGGGTAGGAAACGAGCAGTACTTC.

This clone was found once. The chain uses TRBV30 and TRBJ1-6; no firm D call. Germline V gene sequence: CDR1 GTSNPN, CDR2 SVGIG (reference sequence). The CDR3 is 17 residues long. With 1 base removed from V and 0 bases from J, the gap between germline ends came to 13 bases. The CDR3 DNA reads as TGTGCCTGGAGTGGAAGTTTAGGGAGCTCCTATAATTCACCCCTCCACTTT. Its translation: CAWSGSLGSSYNSPLHF.

The chain recombines TRBV27 with TRBJ2-3; 8 bases line up with TRBD2. This CDR3 has 16 amino acids. The V and J ends lost 1 base and 3 bases, in that order; junction bases with no gene match: 6. The germline V gene encodes CDR1 MNHEY and CDR2 SMNVEV (reference sequence). The CDR3 protein is CASSLLGGGLTDTQYF. As DNA, the CDR3 is TGTGCCAGCAGTTTATTAGGCGGGGGGTTGACAGATACGCAGTATTTT.

J is TRBJ2-7 and V is TRBV7-9, with 7 bases aligning to TRBD1. The CDR3 is 13 residues long. The V gene end was trimmed by 7 bases and the J gene end by 6 bases; junction bases not matched to a gene: 9. Germline assignment: CDR1 SEHNR and CDR2 FQNEAQ (reference sequence). CDR3 nucleotides: TGTGCCAGCAACCTCCTAGACAGGGCCGAGCAGTACTTC. Encoded protein: CASNLLDRAEQYF.